Listed here are 14 T cell receptor beta chains from one sample, sequenced in a study of T cell clones after liver transplantation. Some clones are missing from TCRdb's copy, which holds only in-frame ones; the method was immunoSEQ multiplex PCR. The sample contains some 120,000 clones, approximately 90% of which appear only once. The sample here was CD4+ T cells from blood, taken 12 months after liver transplant. The receptors originated from a human patient who received a liver transplant. The T cells may partly be graft donor cells.

This clone was seen just once. The chain combines TRBV5-1 with TRBJ2-6, with D possibly TRBD2 on 5 matching bases. Germline CDR1 reads SGHRS; CDR2 reads YFSETQ. The CDR3 length is 16 residues. Trimming took 0 bases from V and 2 from J, leaving 9 bases between them. CDR3: CASSLVPGTGANVLTF. The CDR3 nucleotides read TGCGCCAGCAGCTTGGTACCCGGGACTGGGGCCAACGTCCTGACTTTC.

Only one count was recorded for this clone. V usage is TRBV18 and J usage is TRBJ2-7; D is unresolved. V was shortened by 4 bases and J by 5 bases, with 9 bases between the two germline ends. CDR1 KGHSH and CDR2 LQKENI come from the germline V gene. This CDR3 region has 12 residues. Here the CDR3 DNA reads TGTGCCAGCTCACTCAAAGCAGACGAGCAGTACTTC. This sequence encodes CASSLKADEQYF.

The chain recombines TRBV4-1 with TRBJ2-5; D remains unclear. Trimming removed 1 base at V and 5 bases at J, with 14 bases between. This CDR3 has 15 amino acids. CDR1 is MGHRA, CDR2 YSYEKL, per germline. The CDR3 nucleotides are TGCGCCAGCAGCCAAGTTGGTATCACCGGGGAGACCCAGTACTTC. Its protein is CASSQVGITGETQYF.

The chain employs TRBV12-2 and TRBJ1-1; the table gives TRBD1 as D, unverified against the DNA. TRBV12-2 corresponds to a pseudogene. The CDR3 is 14 amino acids. The CDR3, as DNA: TGTGCAAGTCGCCTACAGGGGCCTGACACTGAAGCTTTCTTT. It specifies CASRLQGPDTEAFF.

This sequence joins TRBV7-2 and TRBJ2-7; 8 positions agree with TRBD1. The CDR3 contains 14 residues. The V segment lost 6 bases and the J segment 4 bases; nucleotides outside the gene matches: 8. Germline CDR1 is SGHTA and CDR2 is FQGNSA. The CDR3 DNA follows: TGTGCCAGCAGTTCAGGGGGCGCGGCGTACGAGCAGTACTTC. This sequence encodes CASSSGGAAYEQYF.

This chain uses TRBV30 with TRBJ2-2, with 12 positions matching TRBD2. Germline V gene lookup returns CDR1 GTSNPN and CDR2 SVGIG (reference sequence). The CDR3 contains 17 residues. J lost 6 bases, V lost 2 bases, and 10 bases had no gene match. The CDR3 is CAWSRSASGRVAGELFF. The CDR3 DNA follows: TGTGCCTGGAGTCGTTCAGCTAGCGGGAGGGTCGCCGGGGAGCTGTTTTTT. The variable domain in full, with the rest retrieved from reference TRBV30 and TRBJ2-2, is SQTIHQWPATLVQPVGSPLSLECTVEGTSNPNLYWYRQAAGRGLQLLFYSVGIGQISSEVPQNLSASRPQDRQFILSSKKLLLSDSGFYLCAWSRSASGRVAGELFFGEGSRLTVL.

This clone was seen just once. The gene calls are TRBV12-5 and TRBJ2-3; D might be TRBD1 (6 bases). Trimming took off 0 bases at V and 3 bases at J, with 10 bases between the two ends. The germline CDR1 and CDR2 sequences are LGHNT and FRNRAP. There are 15 residues in the CDR3. The chain's CDR3 is CASGLVLQGTDTQYF. For the CDR3, the DNA is TGTGCTAGTGGTTTGGTACTTCAGGGGACAGATACGCAGTATTTT.

V gene TRBV18 combines with J gene TRBJ2-5; D perhaps matches TRBD1 (6 bases). Trimming left V 2 bases short and J 9 bases short, with 13 bases between. Germline V gene data show CDR1 as KGHSH and CDR2 as LQKENI. The CDR3 is 13 residues long. The CDR3 DNA follows: TGTGCCAGCTCACCAGACAGGTCCGGGGCCCAGTACTTC. The encoded protein is CASSPDRSGAQYF.

The J gene is TRBJ2-2, the V gene TRBV5-1, with 8 bases identical to TRBD1. Unmatched junction bases numbered 11, after V lost 3 bases and J lost 4 bases. Germline V gene sequence: CDR1 SGHRS, CDR2 YFSETQ. The CDR3 totals 17 residues. CDR3 protein: CASSWGRTGFGTGELFF. CDR3 sequence (DNA): TGCGCCAGCAGCTGGGGGAGGACAGGGTTCGGCACCGGGGAGCTGTTTTTT.

The V call is TRBV7-9, the J call TRBJ1-1; D is ambiguous. Germline CDR1 and CDR2: SEHNR and FQNEAQ (reference sequence). The CDR3 totals 13 residues. Between the trimmed V and J ends, which lost 4 bases and 3 bases, there was a span of 9 bases. CDR3: CASSSQEDTEAFF. CDR3 bases: TGTGCCAGCAGCTCTCAGGAGGACACTGAAGCTTTCTTT.

V gene TRBV1 combines with J gene TRBJ2-1; the listed D gene, TRBD2, was not tested against the DNA. TRBV1 is a known pseudogene. The CDR3 consists of 19 residues. CDR3 sequence: CTSSRFPTSGRSSYNEQFF. The CDR3 region has the DNA TGCACCAGCAGCCGTTTTCCGACTAGCGGGAGGAGCTCCTACAATGAGCAGTTCTTC.

The chain employs TRBV4-2 and TRBJ2-7, with 8 bases identical to TRBD1. The V gene end was trimmed by 2 bases and the J gene end by 5 bases; junction bases not matched to a gene: 11. This CDR3 comprises 16 residues. From germline, CDR1 is LGHNA and CDR2 YNFKEQ. CDR3 sequence reads: CASSQRRGQGAHEQYF. The CDR3 region has the DNA TGTGCCAGCAGCCAAAGAAGAGGGCAGGGGGCTCACGAGCAGTACTTC.

The chain links TRBV29-1 to TRBJ1-2; 8 bases align to TRBD1. The ends lost 5 bases at V and 6 bases at J; junction bases unmatched: 8. CDR1 is SQVTM and CDR2 is ANQGSEA in the germline V gene. The CDR3 contains 13 residues. The CDR3 coding sequence is TGCAGCGTTTCCCGGACAGGGAGGGATGGCTACACCTTC. It specifies CSVSRTGRDGYTF.

The chain couples TRBV5-6 to TRBJ1-4, with unresolved D. Deletions cut 4 bases from V and 0 bases from J, with 13 bases between. Germline assignment: CDR1 SGHDT and CDR2 YYEEEE. This CDR3 is 16 amino acids long. CDR3 in DNA: TGTGCCAGCAGCCGGTCAGGAGTATCAACTAATGAAAAACTGTTTTTT. This gives the protein CASSRSGVSTNEKLFF.